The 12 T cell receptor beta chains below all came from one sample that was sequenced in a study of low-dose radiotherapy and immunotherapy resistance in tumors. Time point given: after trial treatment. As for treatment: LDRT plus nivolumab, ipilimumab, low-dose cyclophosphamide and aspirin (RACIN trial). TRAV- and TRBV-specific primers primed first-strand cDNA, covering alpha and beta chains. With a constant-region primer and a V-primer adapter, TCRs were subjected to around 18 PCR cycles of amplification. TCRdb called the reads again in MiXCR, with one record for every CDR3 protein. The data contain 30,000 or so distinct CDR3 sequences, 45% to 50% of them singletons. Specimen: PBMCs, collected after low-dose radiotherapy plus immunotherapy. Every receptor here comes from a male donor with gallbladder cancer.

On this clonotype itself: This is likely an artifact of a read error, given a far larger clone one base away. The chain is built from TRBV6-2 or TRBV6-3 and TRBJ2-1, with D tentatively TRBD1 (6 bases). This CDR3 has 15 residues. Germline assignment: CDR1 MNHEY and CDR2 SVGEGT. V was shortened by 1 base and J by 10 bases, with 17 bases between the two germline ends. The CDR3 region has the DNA TGTGCCAGCAGTTACTTTCCGGGACACCCCTACGAGCAGTTCTTC. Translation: CASSYFPGHPYEQFF.

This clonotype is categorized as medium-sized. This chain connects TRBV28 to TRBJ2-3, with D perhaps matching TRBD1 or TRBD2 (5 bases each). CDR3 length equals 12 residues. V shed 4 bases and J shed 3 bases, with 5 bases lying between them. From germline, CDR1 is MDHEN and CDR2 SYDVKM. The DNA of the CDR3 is TGTGCCAGCAGTTGGGGGACAGATACGCAGTATTTT. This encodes CASSWGTDTQYF.

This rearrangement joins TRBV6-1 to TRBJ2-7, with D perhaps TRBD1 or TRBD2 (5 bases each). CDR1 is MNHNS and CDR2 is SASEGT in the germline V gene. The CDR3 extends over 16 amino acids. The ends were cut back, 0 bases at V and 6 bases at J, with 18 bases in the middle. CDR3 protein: CASSEARGWGSAEQYF. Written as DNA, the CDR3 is TGTGCCAGCAGTGAAGCTCGGGGATGGGGGAGCGCCGAGCAGTACTTC.

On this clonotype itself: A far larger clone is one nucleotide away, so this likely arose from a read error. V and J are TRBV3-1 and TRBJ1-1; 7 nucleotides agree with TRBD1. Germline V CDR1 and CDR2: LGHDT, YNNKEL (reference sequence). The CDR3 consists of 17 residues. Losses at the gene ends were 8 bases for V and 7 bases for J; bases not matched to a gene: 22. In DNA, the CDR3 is TGTGCCAGCCGCATCCATGGACAGGCTTCTTCTAGCGGTGAAGCTTTCTTT. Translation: CASRIHGQASSSGEAFF.

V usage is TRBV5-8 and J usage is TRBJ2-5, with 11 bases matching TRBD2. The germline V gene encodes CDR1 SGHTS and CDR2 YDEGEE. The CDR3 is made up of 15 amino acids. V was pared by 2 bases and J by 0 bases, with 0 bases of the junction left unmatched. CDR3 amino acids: CASSFSGGDQETQYF. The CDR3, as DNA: TGTGCCAGCAGCTTTAGCGGGGGGGACCAAGAGACCCAGTACTTC.

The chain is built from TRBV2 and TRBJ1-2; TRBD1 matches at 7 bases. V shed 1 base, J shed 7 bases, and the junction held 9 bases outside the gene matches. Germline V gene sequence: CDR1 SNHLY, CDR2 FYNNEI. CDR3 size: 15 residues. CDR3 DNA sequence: TGTGCCAGCAGTGAAGTCCTAACAGGGGTTGGTGGCTACACCTTC. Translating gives CASSEVLTGVGGYTF.

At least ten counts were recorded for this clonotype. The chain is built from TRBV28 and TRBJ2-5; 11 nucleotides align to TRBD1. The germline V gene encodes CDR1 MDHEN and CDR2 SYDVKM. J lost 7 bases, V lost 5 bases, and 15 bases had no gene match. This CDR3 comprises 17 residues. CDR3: CASSPQGTGQGGATQYF. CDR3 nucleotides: TGTGCCAGCAGTCCCCAGGGCACGGGACAGGGGGGGGCGACCCAGTACTTC.

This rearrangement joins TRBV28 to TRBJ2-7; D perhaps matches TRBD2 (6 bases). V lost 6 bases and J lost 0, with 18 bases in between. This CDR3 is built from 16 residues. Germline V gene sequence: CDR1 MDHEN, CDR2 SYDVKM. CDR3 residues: CASSSVEGVPSYEQYF. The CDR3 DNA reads TGTGCCAGCAGCTCGGTGGAGGGCGTCCCCTCCTACGAGCAGTACTTC.

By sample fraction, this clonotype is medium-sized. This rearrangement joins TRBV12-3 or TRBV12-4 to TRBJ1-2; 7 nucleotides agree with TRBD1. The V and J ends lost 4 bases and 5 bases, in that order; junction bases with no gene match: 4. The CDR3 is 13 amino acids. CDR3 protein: CASSSPTGYGYTF. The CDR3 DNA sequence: TGTGCCAGCAGTTCACCGACAGGGTATGGCTACACCTTC.

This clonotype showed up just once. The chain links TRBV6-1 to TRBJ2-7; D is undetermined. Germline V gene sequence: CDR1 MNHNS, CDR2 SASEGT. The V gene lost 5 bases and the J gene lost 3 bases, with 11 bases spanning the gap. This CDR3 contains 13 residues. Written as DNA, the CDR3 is TGTGCCAGCAGTTACGGCTCTGACTACGAGCAGTACTTC. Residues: CASSYGSDYEQYF.

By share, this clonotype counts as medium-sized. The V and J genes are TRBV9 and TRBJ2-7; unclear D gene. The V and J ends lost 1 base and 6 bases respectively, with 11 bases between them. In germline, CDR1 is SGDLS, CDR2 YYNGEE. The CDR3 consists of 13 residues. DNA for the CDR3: TGTGCCAGCAGCGTATTTTCCGGGCTCGAGCAGTACTTC. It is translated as CASSVFSGLEQYF.

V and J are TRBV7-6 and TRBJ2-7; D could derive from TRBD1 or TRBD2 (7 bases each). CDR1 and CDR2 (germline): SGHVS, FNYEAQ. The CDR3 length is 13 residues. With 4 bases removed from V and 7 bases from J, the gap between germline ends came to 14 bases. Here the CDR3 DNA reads TGTGCCAGCAGCTCAGGGGGGGGCGGGGAGCAGTACTTC. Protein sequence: CASSSGGGGEQYF.